This T cell receptor beta chain was captured in a study of T cells in Graves' hyperthyroidism and ophthalmopathy (dated by TCRdb to between 2018 and 2020). For the study in its entirety: Peripheral blood was sampled at the time of initial diagnosis, prior to any treatment. An independent validation cohort of about 20 hyperthyroidism patients and about 16 patients who later progressed to ophthalmopathy tested prospective prediction of ophthalmopathy. Once sampling was done, hyperthyroidism patients were given methimazole at a starting dose of 30 mg daily, whereas ophthalmopathy patients were given high-dose intravenous methylprednisolone. Thyroid tissue and blood T-cell repertoires from several Graves' hyperthyroidism patients were also compared in the study. The paper describes TCR Vbeta CDR3 sequencing of about 140 peripheral blood samples, made up of 43 ophthalmopathy patients, around 78 hyperthyroidism patients and 17 progressor patients. The roughly 91 discovery patients were randomly divided into training and test sets at a 7:3 ratio. To identify TCR V-J signatures that set the groups apart, the researchers used a discovery cohort of about a hundred patients, made up of about 44 with Graves' ophthalmopathy and some 56 with stable Graves' hyperthyroidism. The investigation overall reported the following: No statistical method was used to set the sample size in advance, and investigators knew the group allocation. A model built on a 13 V-J signature distinguished ophthalmopathy from stable hyperthyroidism, reaching 87.88% sensitivity and around 81% specificity in cross-validation and 80%/75% in testing. Most expanded thyroid clonotypes (frequency above 0.001) were also detected in blood, a finding suggesting that blood repertoires may reflect thyroid immune responses. In validation, the model predicted progression to ophthalmopathy a median of 6.5 months before onset, with around 70% sensitivity and about 72% specificity.

V loses 0 bases, J loses 0 bases, and the germline ends lie 12 bases apart. The CDR3, cysteine through phenylalanine, is 17 amino acids long. Only CDR3 DNA remains: 51 bases, in frame from the first base. According to the germline V gene, CDR1 reads SQVTM and CDR2 reads ANQGSEA. Amplification of TCR beta CDR3 regions was carried out from RNA transcripts. The TCR CDR3 was subjected to a first round of RT-PCR using the HTBI primer set and the Qiagen OneStep RT-PCR kit. The libraries were constructed in a second round of multiplex PCR and then size-selected and purified. Sequencing of the libraries was done on an Illumina HiSeq2000 using paired-end 100 bp reads. As for the authors' bioinformatics: SOAPnuke was used to process the raw data, throwing out any read that contained adapters or uncalled bases, had a mean Phred below 15, or lacked an exact constant-primer or identifier match. COPE v1.2.5 was used to merge high-quality paired reads, and clonotypes were defined as unique nucleotide sequences. Clonotypes were aligned to IMGT TRBV, TRBD and TRBJ reference segments using MiTCR v1.1. Analysis was restricted to V-J combinations with a frequency above 0.0001, which covered about 99% of repertoires. The TCS score was defined as F50 (clonal expansion) divided by E x V (chaos), with BLOSUM62-based TCRdist calculated between CDR3 peptides within each V-J. Welch's t-statistics and random forest reduced 500 to 650 V-J features to 10 to 15, which were used in a naive Bayes classifier (R e1071). The similarity between thyroid and blood repertoires was quantified using the Morisita-Horn index. TCRdb itself trimmed the public reads at Q25 with fastp, ran MiXCR and retained productive beta chains. For every CDR3 protein sequence, its rows merge into one entry that carries the most common genes and DNA. TCRdb assigned the V and J calls; the authors' analysis was not used. The sample records 750,000 to 950,000 distinct CDR3 sequences, approximately 40% of which are singletons. In total, the top ten clones hold 8% to 9% of the sample.

In regard to this clonotype: What this receptor recognizes is not known. Within one base of it there is no much larger clone, and no base qualities were kept.

Stable Graves' hyperthyroidism was defined as the absence of progression to ophthalmopathy over 18 months of follow-up. Hyperthyroidism patients were newly diagnosed, had a disease duration of under 2 months, and were aged 18 to 65 years. The study excluded patients with uncontrolled infections, other autoimmune diseases, pregnancy or lactation. Diagnoses were based on clinical symptoms, serum thyroxine and TRAb, thyroid ultrasound and orbital computed tomography. PBMCs were isolated from 8 to 10 ml of fresh peripheral blood by Ficoll-Paque density gradient centrifugation. Total RNA was extracted with Trizol reagent, and quality was checked on an Agilent 2100 Bioanalyzer.

Sequencing was performed on blood. The rearranged segments are TRBV29-1 and TRBJ2-6; a confident D gene designation cannot be given. This clonotype was sampled from a man aged 18 to 29 with Graves' hyperthyroidism. The DNA sequence is as follows: TGCAGCGTTGAAGATGGGCAGAAGAGCTCTGGGGCCAACGTCCTGACTTTC. It codes for CSVEDGQKSSGANVLTF.